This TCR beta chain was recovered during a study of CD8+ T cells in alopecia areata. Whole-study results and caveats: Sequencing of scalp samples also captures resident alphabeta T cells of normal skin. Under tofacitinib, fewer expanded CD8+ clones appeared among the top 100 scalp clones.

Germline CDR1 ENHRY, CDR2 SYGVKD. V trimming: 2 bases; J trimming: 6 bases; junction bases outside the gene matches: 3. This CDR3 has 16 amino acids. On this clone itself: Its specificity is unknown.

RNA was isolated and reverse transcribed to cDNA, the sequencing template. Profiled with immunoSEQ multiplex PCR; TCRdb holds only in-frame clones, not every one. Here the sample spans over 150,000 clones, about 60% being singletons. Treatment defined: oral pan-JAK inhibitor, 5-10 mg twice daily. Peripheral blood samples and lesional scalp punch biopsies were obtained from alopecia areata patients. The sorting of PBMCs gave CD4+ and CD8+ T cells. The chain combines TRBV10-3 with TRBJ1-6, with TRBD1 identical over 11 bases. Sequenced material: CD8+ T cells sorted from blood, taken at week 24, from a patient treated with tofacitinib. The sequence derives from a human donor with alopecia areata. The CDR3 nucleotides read TGTGCCATCAGTGAGCCCGGGACAGGGGGTAATTCACCCCTCCACTTT. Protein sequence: CAISEPGTGGNSPLHF.